Given below is one T cell receptor (beta chain) in context. It has no known antigen specificity. No qualities accompany the bases; no much larger clone lies one base away. This specimen comes from a study of blood T cell repertoires in COVID-19 (dated by TCRdb to 2018 to 2020). Turning to the overall study: The collaborator samples originated in the United States, Italy and Spain and spanned the acute and convalescent phases of COVID-19. The material from the prospective study consisted of cDNA or gDNA derived from T cells, B-cell-depleted T cells, or PBMCs. The dataset comprised deeply sampled blood TCRbeta repertoires from subjects exposed to, actively infected with, or recovered from COVID-19. A freely available public database, intended as a resource for researchers studying the immune response to SARS-CoV-2, is where the repertoires were released. Samples came from the ongoing ImmuneRACE study (first 160 participants) plus 1,254 subjects from 6 global collaborators. A de-identified subject ID, COVID-19 status, age in years and sex were almost always included in the sample metadata. HLA class I and class II types, where available, came from metadata supplied by the sample provider rather than from assay-based typing. Broad study findings and their caveats: The amount of clinical and demographic metadata varied by source and participant and was provided uncurated.

Whole blood was collected in K2EDTA tubes by collaborating institutions according to the institutions' own protocols. Collaborator samples were shipped for TCRbeta analysis as frozen whole blood, isolated PBMCs, or DNA extracted from either sample type. Taken from cysteine to phenylalanine, the CDR3 has 16 residues. Just the 48-base CDR3 DNA is kept, in frame starting at base 1. TCRbeta CDR3 regions were amplified from genomic DNA using the immunoSEQ Assay, a bias-controlled multiplex PCR. The authors' pipeline ran thus. Within the assay, amplification of reference gene primers was used to estimate how many nucleated cells each sample contained. To quantify the absolute abundance of each unique TCRbeta CDR3 rearrangement, sequence reads were collapsed and filtered. For each sample, productive Simpson clonality was calculated as the square root of Simpson's diversity index over productive rearrangements. Here the immuneACCESS table is served through TCRdb, limited to in-frame sequences with V and J called. Missing clones are a known gap in these copies; in checked studies unresolved V genes cover under half, and the rest lacks a known reason. The DNA gave D and trimming, while V, J and clone size come from that table. This sample gives approximately 190,000 clones in total; almost 80% of them show up just once. Together, the top ten hold 15% to 20% of the sample.

This receptor chain uses TRBV7-5 and TRBJ1-5. TRBV7-5 is labeled a pseudogene. This sequence was found in a man between 60 and 70 years old with active or convalescent COVID-19. The sample was peripheral blood. This receptor carries the CDR3 CVRSPPGGDSNQPQHF. The nucleotide sequence reads TGTGTCAGAAGCCCCCCAGGCGGGGATAGCAATCAGCCCCAGCATTTT.